Listed here are 14 T cell receptor beta chains from one sample, sequenced in a study of CD8+CD57+ T cells in acquired aplastic anemia. TCR beta VDJ and CDR3 profiles were obtained from a genomic DNA template. Using its own MiXCR run on the reads, TCRdb lists one record per CDR3 protein. Here the sample spans 74,000 or so distinct CDR3 sequences, roughly half being singletons. Material for sequencing was sorted CD4+, CD8+, or CD8+CD57+ T cells (not recorded which) from PBMCs. The origin of the receptors is a human donor in good health, serving as a control.

The CDR3 DNA is TGTGCCAGTCGGGTCGAGGTCTCCTACGAGCAGTACTTC. It codes for CASRVEVSYEQYF. This sequence joins TRBV2 and TRBJ2-7; D unresolved. The length of the CDR3 is 13 residues. Germline V gene sequence: CDR1 SNHLY, CDR2 FYNNEI. Trimming left V 9 bases short and J 0 bases short, with 12 bases between.

There are many counts of this clonotype. The chain couples TRBV5-1 to TRBJ2-1, with 8 bases fitting TRBD2. CDR1 is SGHRS and CDR2 is YFSETQ in the germline V gene. The J segment lost 9 bases and the V segment lost 2 bases, leaving 10 bases of the junction unmatched. The CDR3 covers 15 residues. Here the CDR3 DNA reads TGCGCCAGCAGCTTTACTAGCGGTCCTACAAGTGAGCAGTTCTTC. Translation: CASSFTSGPTSEQFF.

This clonotype was picked up many times. V is TRBV12-3 or TRBV12-4 and J is TRBJ2-5; 8 bases map to TRBD1. The V and J ends lost 6 bases and 5 bases, in that order; junction bases with no gene match: 8. This CDR3 spans 14 amino acids. CDR3 loop: CASSPDRAGETQYF. The CDR3 nucleotides are TGTGCCAGCAGCCCGGACAGGGCTGGGGAGACCCAGTACTTC.

This chain joins TRBV9 and TRBJ2-3; 11 bases fit TRBD2. Germline V lookup: CDR1 SGDLS, CDR2 YYNGEE. Trimming took 3 bases from V and 6 from J; bases not matched to a gene: 6. This CDR3 is 15 amino acids long. The CDR3 reads CASSAGTSGMDTQYF. CDR3 nucleotides: TGTGCCAGCAGCGCCGGGACTAGCGGAATGGATACGCAGTATTTT.

The J gene is TRBJ2-7, the V gene TRBV10-3; tentatively, D is TRBD1 (6 bases). V was trimmed by 9 bases and J by 2 bases, leaving 11 bases between them. The CDR3 is 12 amino acids. Germline-derived CDR1 and CDR2 are ENHRY and SYGVKD. The CDR3 nucleotides are TGTGCCATGCCACAGGGAGCCTACGAGCAGTACTTC. Its protein is CAMPQGAYEQYF.

The table lists this clonotype with many counts. The V gene is TRBV11-1, the J gene TRBJ2-5; D is possibly TRBD1 (6 bases). This CDR3 has 13 amino acids. Germline V CDR1 and CDR2: SGHAT, FQDESV (reference sequence). The V end lost 3 bases, the J end lost 7 bases, and 12 bases lay between the germline ends. The CDR3 sequence: CASSLRQVGTQYF. CDR3 bases: TGTGCCAGCAGCTTGCGACAGGTCGGGACCCAGTACTTC.

V and J are TRBV20-1 and TRBJ2-1; 10 nucleotides match TRBD2. The V gene's germline CDR1 is DFQATT and CDR2 SNEGSKA (reference sequence). This CDR3 spans 15 amino acids. The V gene end was trimmed by 0 bases and the J gene end by 4 bases; junction bases not matched to a gene: 3. The CDR3 here is CSARESGGVYNEQFF. CDR3 nucleotides: TGCAGTGCTAGAGAAAGCGGGGGGGTTTACAATGAGCAGTTCTTC.

The rearrangement joins TRBV5-1 to TRBJ1-2, with unresolved D. The V gene lost 1 base and the J gene lost 0 bases, with 10 bases spanning the gap. CDR1 and CDR2 from the germline V gene are SGHRS and YFSETQ. The CDR3 loop spans 15 amino acids. In nucleotides, the CDR3 is TGCGCCAGCAGCTTGTCGGCCAGCACTAACTATGGCTACACCTTC. It codes for CASSLSASTNYGYTF.

This clonotype has ten or more counts. The J gene is TRBJ2-7, the V gene TRBV7-2, with a possible D match to TRBD2 (5 bases). This CDR3 has 16 amino acids. Germline loops: CDR1 SGHTA, CDR2 FQGNSA. The V and J ends lost 1 base and 2 bases respectively, with 15 bases between them. The CDR3 sequence is CASSLVGPGETYEQYF. The CDR3 DNA follows: TGTGCCAGCAGCTTAGTAGGGCCCGGGGAAACCTACGAGCAGTACTTC.

With respect to this clonotype: A read error is possible here, since a much larger clone lies one base away. The chain employs TRBV27 and TRBJ1-4; TRBD1 might be the D (5 bases). The ends were cut back, 4 bases at V and 8 bases at J, with 11 bases in the middle. This CDR3 is built from 13 residues. Germline CDR1 and CDR2: MNHEY and SMNVEV (reference sequence). The CDR3 DNA sequence: TGTGCCAGCAGTTCAGGGCCTCTCGAAAAACTGTTTTTT. This encodes CASSSGPLEKLFF.

The chain uses TRBV5-8 and TRBJ2-7, with TRBD2 as a possible D gene (5 bases). CDR1 and CDR2 from the germline V gene are SGHTS and YDEGEE. The V end was cut by 4 bases, the J end by 2 bases, with 13 bases between. The CDR3 loop spans 14 amino acids. This CDR3 is CASSQSGEPYEQYF. As DNA, the CDR3 is TGTGCCAGCAGCCAGAGTGGGGAGCCCTACGAGCAGTACTTC.

This clonotype was found many times. DNA for the CDR3: TGTGCCAGCAGCCACAGGGGGCTGGGAACTGAAGCTTTCTTT. This codes for CASSHRGLGTEAFF. V usage is TRBV3-1 and J usage is TRBJ1-1, with 8 bases aligning to TRBD1. The CDR3 is made up of 14 amino acids. V gave up 3 bases and J gave up 5 bases; unmatched junction bases: 5. Germline lookup yields CDR1 LGHDT and CDR2 YNNKEL (reference sequence).

In regard to this clonotype: A much larger clone lies a single base off, so this may be a read error. The CDR3 does not close with the conserved phenylalanine or tryptophan, likely indicating a read error. J is TRBJ2-7 and V is TRBV4-1, with TRBD1 identical over 10 bases. The CDR3 is 16 amino acids. V trimming: 1 base; J trimming: 3 bases; junction bases outside the gene matches: 6. The germline V gene encodes CDR1 MGHRA and CDR2 YSYEKL. The CDR3 here is CASSQAPRTGGYEQYL. As DNA, the CDR3 is TGCGCCAGCAGCCAAGCTCCCCGGACAGGGGGCTACGAGCAGTACCTC.

This clonotype appeared many times. V usage is TRBV7-9 and J usage is TRBJ1-5; 7 bases match TRBD1. Germline CDR1 and CDR2: SEHNR and FQNEAQ (reference sequence). V lost 3 bases, J lost 7 bases, and 9 bases stayed unmatched. This CDR3 has 15 amino acids. CDR3 protein: CASSFSGDRGQPQHF. CDR3 coding DNA: TGTGCCAGCAGCTTTTCGGGGGACAGAGGACAGCCCCAGCATTTT. The entire variable domain, with the rest obtained from reference TRBV7-9 and TRBJ1-5, is as follows: DTGVSQNPRHKITKRGQNVTFRCDPISEHNRLYWYRQTLGQGPEFLTYFQNEAQLEKSRLLSDRFSAERPKGSFSTLEIQRTEQGDSAMYLCASSFSGDRGQPQHFGDGTRLSIL.